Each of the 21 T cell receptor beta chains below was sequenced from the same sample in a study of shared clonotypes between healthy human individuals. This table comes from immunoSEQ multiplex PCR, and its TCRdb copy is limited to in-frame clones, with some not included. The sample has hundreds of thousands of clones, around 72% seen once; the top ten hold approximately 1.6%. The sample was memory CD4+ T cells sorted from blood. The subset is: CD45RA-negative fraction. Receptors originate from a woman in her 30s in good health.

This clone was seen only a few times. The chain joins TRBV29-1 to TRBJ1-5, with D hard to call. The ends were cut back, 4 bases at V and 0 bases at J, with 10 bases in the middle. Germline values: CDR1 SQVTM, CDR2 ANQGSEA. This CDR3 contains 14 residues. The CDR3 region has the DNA TGCAGCGTTGGGTTGCTTGATAGCAATCAGCCCCAGCATTTT. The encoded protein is CSVGLLDSNQPQHF.

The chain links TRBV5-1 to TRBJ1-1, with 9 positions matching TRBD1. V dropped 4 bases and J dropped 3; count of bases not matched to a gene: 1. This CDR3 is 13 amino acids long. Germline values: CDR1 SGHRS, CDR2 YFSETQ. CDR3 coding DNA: TGCGCCAGCAGCGGACAGGGGTACACTGAAGCTTTCTTT. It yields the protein CASSGQGYTEAFF. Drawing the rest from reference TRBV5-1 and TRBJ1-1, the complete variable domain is KAGVTQTPRYLIKTRGQQVTLSCSPISGHRSVSWYQQTPGQGLQFLFEYFSETQRNKGNFPGRFSGRQFSNSRSEMNVSTLELGDSALYLCASSGQGYTEAFFGQGTRLTVV.

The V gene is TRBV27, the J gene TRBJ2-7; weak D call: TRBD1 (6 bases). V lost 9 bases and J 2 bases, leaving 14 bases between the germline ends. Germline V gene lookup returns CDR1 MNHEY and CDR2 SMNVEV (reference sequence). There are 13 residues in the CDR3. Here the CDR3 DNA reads TGTGCCAGTATGACAGGTCACACCTACGAGCAGTACTTC. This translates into CASMTGHTYEQYF.

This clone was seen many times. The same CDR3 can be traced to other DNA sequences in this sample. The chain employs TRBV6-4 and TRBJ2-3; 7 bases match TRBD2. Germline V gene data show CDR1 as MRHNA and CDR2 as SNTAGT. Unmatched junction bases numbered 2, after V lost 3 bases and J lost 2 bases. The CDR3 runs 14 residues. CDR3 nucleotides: TGTGCCAGCAGTGAGGGGGGGTCCACAGATACGCAGTATTTT. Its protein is CASSEGGSTDTQYF.

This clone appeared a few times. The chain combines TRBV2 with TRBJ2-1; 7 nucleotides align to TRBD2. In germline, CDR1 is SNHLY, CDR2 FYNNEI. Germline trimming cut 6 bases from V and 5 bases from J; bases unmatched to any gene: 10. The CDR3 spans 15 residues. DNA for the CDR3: TGTGCCAGCAGGGCTCGACTAGCTTCTAACAATGAGCAGTTCTTC. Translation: CASRARLASNNEQFF.

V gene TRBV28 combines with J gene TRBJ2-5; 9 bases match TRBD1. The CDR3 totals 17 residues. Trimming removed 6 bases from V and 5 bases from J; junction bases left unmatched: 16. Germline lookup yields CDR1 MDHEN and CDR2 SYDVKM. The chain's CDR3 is CASRYDRDRAGWETQYF. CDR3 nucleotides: TGTGCCAGCAGATATGACCGGGACAGGGCAGGTTGGGAGACCCAGTACTTC.

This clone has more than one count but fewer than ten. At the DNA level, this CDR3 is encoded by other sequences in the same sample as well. CDR3 sequence (DNA): TGTGCCATCAGTGTTGGCGGGGGCACAGATACGCAGTATTTT. It specifies CAISVGGGTDTQYF. The genes are TRBV10-3 and TRBJ2-3; D is possibly TRBD2 (6 bases). Trimming took 4 bases from V and 1 from J, leaving 9 bases between them. The CDR3 runs to 14 residues. Germline CDR1 and CDR2: ENHRY and SYGVKD.

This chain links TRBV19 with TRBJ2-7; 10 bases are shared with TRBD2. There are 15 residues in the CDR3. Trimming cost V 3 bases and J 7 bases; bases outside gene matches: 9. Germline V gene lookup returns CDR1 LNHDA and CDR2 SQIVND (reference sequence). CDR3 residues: CASSMKREGPREQYF. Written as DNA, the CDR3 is TGTGCCAGTAGTATGAAGCGGGAGGGCCCTCGAGAGCAGTACTTC.

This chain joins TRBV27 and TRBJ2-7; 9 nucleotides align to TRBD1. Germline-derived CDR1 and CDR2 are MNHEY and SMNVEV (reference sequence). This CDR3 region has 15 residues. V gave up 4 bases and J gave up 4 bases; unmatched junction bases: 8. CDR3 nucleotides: TGTGCCAGCAGTTCCCTCGGGACAGGGTCATACGAGCAGTACTTC. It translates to CASSSLGTGSYEQYF.

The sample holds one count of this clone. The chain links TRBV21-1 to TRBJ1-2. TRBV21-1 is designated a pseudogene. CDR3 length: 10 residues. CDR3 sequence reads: CASSKCGYTF. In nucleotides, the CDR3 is TGTGCCAGCAGCAAATGCGGCTACACCTTC.

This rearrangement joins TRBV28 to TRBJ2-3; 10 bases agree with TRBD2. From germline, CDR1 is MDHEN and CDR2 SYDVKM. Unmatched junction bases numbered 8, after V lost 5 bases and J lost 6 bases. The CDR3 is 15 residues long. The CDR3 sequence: CASSPQRGGKDTQYF. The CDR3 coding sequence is TGTGCCAGCAGTCCACAGCGGGGGGGGAAGGATACGCAGTATTTT.

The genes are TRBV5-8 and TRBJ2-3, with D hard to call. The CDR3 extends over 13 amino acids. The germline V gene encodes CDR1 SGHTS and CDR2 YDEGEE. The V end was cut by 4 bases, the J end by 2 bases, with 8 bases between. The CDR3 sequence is CASSRKFTDTQYF. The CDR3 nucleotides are TGTGCCAGCAGCCGGAAATTCACAGATACGCAGTATTTT.

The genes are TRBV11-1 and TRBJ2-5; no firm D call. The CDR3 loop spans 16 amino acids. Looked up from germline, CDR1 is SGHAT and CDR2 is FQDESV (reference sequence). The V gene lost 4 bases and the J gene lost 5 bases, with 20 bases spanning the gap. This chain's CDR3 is CASSSSPTGPWETQYF. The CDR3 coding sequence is TGTGCCAGCAGCTCCTCGCCTACCGGGCCGTGGGAGACCCAGTACTTC.

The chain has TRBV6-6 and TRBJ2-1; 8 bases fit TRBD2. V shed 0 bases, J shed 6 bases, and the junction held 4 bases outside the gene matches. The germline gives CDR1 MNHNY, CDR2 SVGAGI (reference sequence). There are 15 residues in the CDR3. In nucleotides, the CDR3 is TGTGCCAGCAGTTACTCGAGGAGCGGGAGCAATGAGCAGTTCTTC. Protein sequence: CASSYSRSGSNEQFF.

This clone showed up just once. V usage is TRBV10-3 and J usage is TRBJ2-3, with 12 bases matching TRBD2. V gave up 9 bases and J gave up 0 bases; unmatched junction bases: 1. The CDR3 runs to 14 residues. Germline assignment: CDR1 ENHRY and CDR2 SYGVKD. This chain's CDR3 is CAIGTSGSTDTQYF. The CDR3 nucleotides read TGTGCCATAGGGACTAGCGGGAGCACAGATACGCAGTATTTT.

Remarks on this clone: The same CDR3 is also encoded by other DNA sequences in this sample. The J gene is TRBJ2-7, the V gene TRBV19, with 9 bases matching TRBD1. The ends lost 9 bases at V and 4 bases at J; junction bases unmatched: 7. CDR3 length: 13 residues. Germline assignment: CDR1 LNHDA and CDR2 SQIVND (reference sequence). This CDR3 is CASSGTGTYEQYF. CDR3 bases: TGTGCCAGCTCCGGGACAGGGACGTACGAGCAGTACTTC.

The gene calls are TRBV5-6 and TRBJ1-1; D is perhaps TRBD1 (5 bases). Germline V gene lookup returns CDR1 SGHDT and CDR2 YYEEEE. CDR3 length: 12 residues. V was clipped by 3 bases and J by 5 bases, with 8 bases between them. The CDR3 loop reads CASSSRGTEAFF. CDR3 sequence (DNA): TGTGCCAGCAGCTCGCGGGGGACTGAAGCTTTCTTT.

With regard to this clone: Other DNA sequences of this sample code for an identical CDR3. The CDR3 sequence is CASSLGRNTEAFF. In DNA, the CDR3 is TGTGCCAGCAGCTTAGGACGGAACACTGAAGCTTTCTTT. The rearrangement joins TRBV7-3 to TRBJ1-1; no clear D. CDR1 and CDR2 (germline): SGHTA, FQGTGA. The CDR3 consists of 13 residues. Trimming cost V 2 bases and J 1 base, with 5 bases left between them.

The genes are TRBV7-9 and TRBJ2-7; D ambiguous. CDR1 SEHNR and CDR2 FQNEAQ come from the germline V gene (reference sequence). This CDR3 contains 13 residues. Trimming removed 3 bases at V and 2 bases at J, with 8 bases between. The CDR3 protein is CASSLPGTYEQYF. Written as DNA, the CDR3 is TGTGCCAGCAGCTTGCCCGGCACCTACGAGCAGTACTTC.

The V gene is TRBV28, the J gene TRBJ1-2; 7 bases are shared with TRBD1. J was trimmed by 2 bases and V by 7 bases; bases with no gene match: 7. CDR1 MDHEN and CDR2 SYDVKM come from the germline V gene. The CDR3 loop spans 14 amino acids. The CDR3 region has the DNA TGTGCCAGCATTCCGGGACAGACAAACTATGGCTACACCTTC. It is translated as CASIPGQTNYGYTF.

CDR3 in amino acids: CASRVQANTGELFF. In DNA, the CDR3 is TGTGCCAGCAGGGTACAGGCGAACACCGGGGAGCTGTTTTTT. V and J are TRBV11-2 and TRBJ2-2; TRBD1 might be the D (5 bases). CDR1 and CDR2 from the germline V gene are SGHAT and FQNNGV. The CDR3 runs 14 residues. V was pared by 6 bases and J by 0 bases, with 8 bases between. The variable domain in full, completed from reference TRBV11-2 and TRBJ2-2, reads EAGVAQSPRYKIIEKRQSVAFWCNPISGHATLYWYQQILGQGPKLLIQFQNNGVVDDSQLPKDRFSAERLKGVDSTLKIQPAKLEDSAVYLCASRVQANTGELFFGEGSRLTVL.